These 18 T cell receptor beta chains share one sample of origin, sequenced in a study of blood T cells in healthy people across ages. With a J-beta primer mix and a sample-barcoded 5' primer, a second PCR ran 7 to 11 cycles. In TCRdb, the 5' RACE reads were re-called with MiXCR into one record per CDR3 protein. The table includes under 800,000 distinct CDR3 sequences, approximately 39% detected once. The sample comprised blood. Every receptor here comes from a woman aged 55 to 70 in good health.

Note on this clonotype: One junction end does not reproduce the germline sequence, and a read error may be involved. The chain joins TRBV28 to TRBJ2-5, with D uncertain. This CDR3 is 12 amino acids long. CDR1 is MDHEN, CDR2 SYDVKM, per germline. DNA of the CDR3: TGTACCAGCAGCCGACTTCAAGAGACCCAGTACTTC. It specifies CTSSRLQETQYF. Drawing the rest from reference TRBV28 and TRBJ2-5, the complete variable domain is DVKVTQSSRYLVKRTGEKVFLECVQDMDHENMFWYRQDPGLGLRLIYFSYDVKMKEKGDIPEGYSVSREKKERFSLILESASTNQTSMYLCTSSRLQETQYFGPGTRLLVL.

In this sample, this clonotype turned up a few times. V usage is TRBV20-1 and J usage is TRBJ2-5, with a weak D call TRBD2 (5 bases). The DNA end is more similar to TRBJ2-7, so the J call may be wrong. The CDR3 consists of 11 residues. From germline, CDR1 is DFQATT and CDR2 SNEGSKA (reference sequence). The CDR3 DNA sequence: TGCAGTGCGAAGAGGGATGCCGAGCAGTACTTC. This translates into CSAKRDAEQYF.

The chain links TRBV5-1 to TRBJ2-7; tentatively, D is TRBD2 (5 bases). V shed 2 bases and J shed 6 bases, with 6 bases lying between them. CDR1 and CDR2 from the germline V gene are SGHRS and YFSETQ. The CDR3 sequence is 11 residues long. The CDR3 coding sequence is TGCGCCAGCAGCTTCGAGGGCGAGCAGTACTTC. Translating it yields CASSFEGEQYF.

The rearrangement joins TRBV7-9 to TRBJ1-2, with a tentative D call TRBD1 (6 bases). Germline V gene data show CDR1 as SEHNR and CDR2 as FQNEAQ (reference sequence). The CDR3 totals 14 residues. V shed 4 bases and J shed 4 bases, with 13 bases lying between them. CDR3 DNA sequence: TGTGCCAGCAGCTCGAACAGGGTGCTCTATGGCTACACCTTC. Translation gives CASSSNRVLYGYTF.

This clonotype has a count of ten or more. The chain carries TRBV24-1 and TRBJ1-2, with D uncertain. Trimming shortened V by 3 bases and J by 4 bases, and 5 bases separated the two germline ends. Germline CDR1 and CDR2: KGHDR and SFDVKD. The CDR3 is 12 amino acids. CDR3 amino acids: CATSDTRYGYTF. Here the CDR3 DNA reads TGTGCCACCAGTGATACCCGCTATGGCTACACCTTC.

With regard to this clonotype: This may be a read error: a much more frequent sequence differs by one nucleotide. The chain has TRBV12-3 or TRBV12-4 and TRBJ2-1, with D uncertain. The DNA matches TRBJ2-7 better at its end, which makes the J call doubtful. CDR3 length equals 13 residues. CDR3 in amino acids: CASRLISYNEQYF. DNA for the CDR3: TGTGCCAGCAGGTTAATTTCCTACAATGAGCAGTACTTC.

V usage is TRBV20-1 and J usage is TRBJ2-1; 11 bases fit TRBD2. CDR3 size: 13 residues. Trimming took 5 bases from V and 12 from J; bases not matched to a gene: 9. Germline V lookup: CDR1 DFQATT, CDR2 SNEGSKA (reference sequence). The CDR3 DNA sequence: TGCAGTGCTGACCTAGCGGGAGGAGCTGGGCAGTTCTTC. Its protein product is CSADLAGGAGQFF.

This clonotype was seen only once. A much more abundant neighbour one base away suggests this may be a read error. J is TRBJ2-7 and V is TRBV7-2, with 7 bases that match TRBD1. Germline V gives CDR1 SGHTA, CDR2 FQGNSA. The CDR3 is made up of 15 amino acids. CDR3 amino acids: CACSPRQGLGYEQYF. The CDR3 DNA follows: TGTGCCTGCAGCCCTAGACAGGGTCTGGGGTACGAGCAGTACTTC.

This clonotype was recorded at least ten times. The chain is built from TRBV10-3 and TRBJ2-1, with TRBD2 as a possible D gene (6 bases). The CDR3 spans 13 residues. With 8 bases removed from V and 3 bases from J, the gap between germline ends came to 11 bases. The germline V gene has CDR1 ENHRY and CDR2 SYGVKD. The CDR3 protein is CAISLGGYNEQFF. The CDR3 DNA sequence: TGTGCCATCTCATTGGGGGGCTACAATGAGCAGTTCTTC.

About this clonotype itself: An end of the junction differs from the germline gene, which may be a read error. The rearrangement links TRBV7-6 to TRBJ2-6; D is tentatively TRBD1 or TRBD2 (5 bases each). Germline V CDR1 and CDR2: SGHVS, FNYEAQ. This CDR3 is built from 20 residues. CDR3 nucleotides: TGTGTCAGCAGCTTATCGGCATGGGGACCCAGGACGTATGGGGCCAACGTCCTGACTTTC. It specifies CVSSLSAWGPRTYGANVLTF.

Notes on this clonotype: A much more abundant neighbour one base away suggests this may be a read error. The CDR3 sequence: CSGTGGLETLYF. The CDR3 DNA reads as TGCAGCGGGACAGGGGGCTTAGAGACCCTGTACTTC. The rearrangement joins TRBV29-1 to TRBJ2-5; TRBD1 aligns across 11 bases. This CDR3 has 12 residues. Germline V lookup: CDR1 SQVTM, CDR2 ANQGSEA.

The J gene is TRBJ1-4, the V gene TRBV7-8; 7 bases match TRBD1. This CDR3 region has 16 residues. Germline CDR1 and CDR2: SGHVS and FQNEAQ. The J segment lost 2 bases and the V segment lost 1 base, leaving 4 bases of the junction unmatched. CDR3 region: CASSLGTGQTNEKLFF. The CDR3 nucleotides are TGTGCCAGCAGCTTAGGGACGGGACAGACTAATGAAAAACTGTTTTTT. The variable domain in full, completed from reference TRBV7-8 and TRBJ1-4, reads GAGVSQSPRYKVAKRGQDVALRCDPISGHVSLFWYQQALGQGPEFLTYFQNEAQLDKSGLPSDRFFAERPEGSVSTLKIQRTQQEDSAVYLCASSLGTGQTNEKLFFGSGTQLSVL.

The chain uses TRBV10-3 and TRBJ2-5; 8 bases fit TRBD1. Germline CDR1 reads ENHRY; CDR2 reads SYGVKD. The CDR3 has 14 residues. V lost 4 bases and J lost 5; bases outside the gene matches: 6. CDR3: CAISADRTGETQYF. The CDR3 DNA reads as TGTGCCATCAGTGCCGACAGGACAGGGGAGACCCAGTACTTC.

This clonotype was observed at least ten times. The chain is built from TRBV13 and TRBJ2-7; D remains unclear. V was clipped by 4 bases and J by 3 bases, with 19 bases between them. There are 16 residues in the CDR3. In germline, CDR1 is PRHDT, CDR2 FYEKMQ (reference sequence). The CDR3 DNA reads as TGTGCCAGCAGCTCTACCCGTTCGGGCTTGGGCTACGAGCAGTACTTC. Translating it yields CASSSTRSGLGYEQYF.

The genes are TRBV11-2 and TRBJ2-1; 7 nucleotides match TRBD2. V trimming: 4 bases; J trimming: 10 bases; junction bases outside the gene matches: 16. CDR1 and CDR2 from the germline V gene are SGHAT and FQNNGV. This CDR3 spans 16 amino acids. The DNA of the CDR3 is TGTGCCAGCAGCTCCCCGACTAGCCTAGGTCGACGGGAGCAGTTCTTC. Translation gives CASSSPTSLGRREQFF.

For the CDR3, the DNA is TGCGCCAGCAGCTTGGCTTGGGGGGGTGCAACTAATGAAAAACTGTTTTTT. Its protein is CASSLAWGGATNEKLFF. J is TRBJ1-4 and V is TRBV5-1, with a tentative D call TRBD1 (5 bases). The CDR3 totals 17 residues. Germline CDR1 is SGHRS and CDR2 is YFSETQ. Between the trimmed V and J ends, which lost 0 bases and 0 bases, there was a span of 12 bases.

This clonotype was seen a few times. The V call is TRBV14, the J call TRBJ2-1, with D possibly TRBD2 on 6 matching bases. Germline CDR1 reads SGHDN; CDR2 reads FVKESK. The CDR3 has 13 residues. V was clipped by 3 bases and J by 8 bases, with 11 bases between them. The CDR3 reads CASSHRGWYEQFF. CDR3 coding DNA: TGTGCCAGCAGCCATCGGGGGTGGTATGAGCAGTTCTTC.

The rearrangement uses TRBV7-9 and TRBJ1-2; weak D call: TRBD1 (5 bases). The V gene lost 1 base and the J gene lost 5 bases, with 8 bases spanning the gap. The length of the CDR3 is 13 residues. Germline lookup yields CDR1 SEHNR and CDR2 FQNEAQ (reference sequence). CDR3 sequence reads: CASSLDEGYGYTF. In DNA, the CDR3 is TGTGCCAGCAGCTTAGATGAGGGGTATGGCTACACCTTC. Looking up the rest from reference TRBV7-9 and TRBJ1-2 gives the full variable domain: DTGVSQNPRHKITKRGQNVTFRCDPISEHNRLYWYRQTLGQGPEFLTYFQNEAQLEKSRLLSDRFSAERPKGSFSTLEIQRTEQGDSAMYLCASSLDEGYGYTFGSGTRLTVV.